This section outlines one TCR beta chain sequence together with its context. Antigen: not known. J was trimmed by 4 bases and V by 7 bases; bases with no gene match: 3. This CDR3 is 14 amino acids long. Germline V gene sequence: CDR1 SGHRS, CDR2 YFSETQ. No infections or other immune events were documented during collection. The sample comes from a study of identifying expanded T cells in peripheral blood. General study results and limits: Technical replicates showed around 1.2 changed clones; roughly two weeks around 15; four weeks 19. Variance in clone template counts between roughly two-week samples significantly increased with total template count across all healthy donors.

Clones were sequenced by immunoSEQ multiplex PCR, and TCRdb holds only the in-frame ones, with some missing. The sample has around 91,000 clones; 70% to 90% are singletons. V is TRBV5-1 and J is TRBJ2-1; 12 positions match TRBD2. Sequenced material: blood. The clonotype originates from a person aged 18-70 years in good health. The DNA for the CDR3 is TGCGCCAGCGGACTAGCGGGAAGGTACAATGAGCAGTTCTTC. It yields the protein CASGLAGRYNEQFF. Using reference TRBV5-1 and TRBJ2-1 for the parts outside the CDR3, the full variable domain is KAGVTQTPRYLIKTRGQQVTLSCSPISGHRSVSWYQQTPGQGLQFLFEYFSETQRNKGNFPGRFSGRQFSNSRSEMNVSTLELGDSALYLCASGLAGRYNEQFFGPGTRLTVL.